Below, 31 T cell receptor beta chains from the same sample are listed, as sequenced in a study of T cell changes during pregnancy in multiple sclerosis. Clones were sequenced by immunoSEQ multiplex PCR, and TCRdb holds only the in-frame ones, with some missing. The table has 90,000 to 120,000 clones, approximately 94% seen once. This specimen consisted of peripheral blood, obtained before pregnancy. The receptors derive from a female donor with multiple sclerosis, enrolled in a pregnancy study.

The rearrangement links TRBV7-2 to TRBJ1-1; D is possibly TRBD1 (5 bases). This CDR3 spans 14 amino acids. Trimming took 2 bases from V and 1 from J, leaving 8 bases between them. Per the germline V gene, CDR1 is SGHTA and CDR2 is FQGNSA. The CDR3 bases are TGTGCCAGCAGCTTACAGGGATGGAACACTGAAGCTTTCTTT. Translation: CASSLQGWNTEAFF.

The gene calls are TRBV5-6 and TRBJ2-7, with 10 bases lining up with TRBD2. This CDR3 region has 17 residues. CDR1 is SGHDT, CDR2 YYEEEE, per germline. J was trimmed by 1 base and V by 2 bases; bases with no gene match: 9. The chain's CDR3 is CASSFVLAGEISYEQYF. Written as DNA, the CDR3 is TGTGCCAGCAGCTTCGTTCTAGCGGGAGAAATTTCCTACGAGCAGTACTTC.

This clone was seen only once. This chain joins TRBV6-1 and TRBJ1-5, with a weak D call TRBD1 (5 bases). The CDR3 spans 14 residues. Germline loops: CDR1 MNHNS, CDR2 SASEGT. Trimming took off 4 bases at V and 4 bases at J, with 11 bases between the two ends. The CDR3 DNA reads TGTGCCAGCAGTGCGTCGGGGGAAAATCAGCCCCAGCATTTT. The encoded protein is CASSASGENQPQHF.

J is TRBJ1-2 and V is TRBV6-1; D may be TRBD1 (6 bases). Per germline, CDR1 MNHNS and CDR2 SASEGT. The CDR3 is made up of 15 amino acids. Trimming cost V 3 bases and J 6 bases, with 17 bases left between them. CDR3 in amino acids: CASSDPPGNRDGYTF. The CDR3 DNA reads TGTGCCAGCAGTGATCCCCCGGGCAACAGGGATGGCTACACCTTC.

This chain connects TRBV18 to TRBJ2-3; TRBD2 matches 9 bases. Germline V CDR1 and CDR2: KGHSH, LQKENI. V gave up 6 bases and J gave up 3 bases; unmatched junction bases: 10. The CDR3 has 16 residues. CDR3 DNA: TGTGCCAGCTCCCCGGGACTAGCTCTCGAGACAGATACGCAGTATTTT. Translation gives CASSPGLALETDTQYF.

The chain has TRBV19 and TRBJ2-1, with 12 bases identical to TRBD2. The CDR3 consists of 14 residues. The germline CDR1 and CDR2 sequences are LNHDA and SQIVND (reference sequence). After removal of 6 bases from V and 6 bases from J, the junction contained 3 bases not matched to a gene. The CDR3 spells CASRTSGGPNEQFF. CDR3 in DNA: TGTGCCAGTAGAACTAGCGGGGGGCCCAATGAGCAGTTCTTC.

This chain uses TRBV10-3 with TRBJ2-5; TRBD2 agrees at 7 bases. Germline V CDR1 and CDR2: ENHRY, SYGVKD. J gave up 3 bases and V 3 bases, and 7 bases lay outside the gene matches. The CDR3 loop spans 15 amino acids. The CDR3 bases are TGTGCCATCAGTGACGGGACTGGGGGGGAAGAGACCCAGTACTTC. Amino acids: CAISDGTGGEETQYF.

CDR3 region: CASSLGQGLNYGYTF. In DNA, the CDR3 is TGCGCCAGCAGCTTGGGGCAGGGACTTAACTATGGCTACACCTTC. The chain uses TRBV5-1 and TRBJ1-2, with a weak D call TRBD1 (5 bases). This CDR3 has 15 amino acids. Trimming left V 0 bases short and J 1 base short, with 10 bases between. Germline CDR1 is SGHRS and CDR2 is YFSETQ.

CDR3 in amino acids: CASSVTSLGEQYF. The CDR3 region has the DNA TGTGCCAGCAGCGTCACTAGCTTGGGCGAGCAGTACTTC. The chain combines TRBV7-6 with TRBJ2-7; weak D call: TRBD2 (6 bases). The CDR3 consists of 13 residues. With 5 bases removed from V and 6 bases from J, the gap between germline ends came to 14 bases. Germline V gene sequence: CDR1 SGHVS, CDR2 FNYEAQ.

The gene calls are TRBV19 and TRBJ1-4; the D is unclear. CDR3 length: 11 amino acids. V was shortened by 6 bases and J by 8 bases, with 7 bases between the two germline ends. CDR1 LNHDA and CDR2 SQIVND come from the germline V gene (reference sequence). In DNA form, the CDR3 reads TGTGCCAGTAGAAAAAGCGAAAAACTGTTTTTT. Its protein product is CASRKSEKLFF.

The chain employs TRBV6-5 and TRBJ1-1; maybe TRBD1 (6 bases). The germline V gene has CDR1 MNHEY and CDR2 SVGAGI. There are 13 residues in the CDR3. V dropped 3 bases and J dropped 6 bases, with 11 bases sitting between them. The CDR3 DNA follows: TGTGCCAGCAGTTATTCTAACAGGGCTGAAGCTTTCTTT. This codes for CASSYSNRAEAFF.

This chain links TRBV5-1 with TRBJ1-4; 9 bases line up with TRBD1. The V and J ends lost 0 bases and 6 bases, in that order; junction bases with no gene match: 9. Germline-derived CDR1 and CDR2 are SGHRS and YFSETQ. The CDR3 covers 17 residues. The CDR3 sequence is CASSLGTIRDRDEKLFF. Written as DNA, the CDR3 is TGCGCCAGCAGCTTGGGGACTATAAGGGACAGGGATGAAAAACTGTTTTTT.

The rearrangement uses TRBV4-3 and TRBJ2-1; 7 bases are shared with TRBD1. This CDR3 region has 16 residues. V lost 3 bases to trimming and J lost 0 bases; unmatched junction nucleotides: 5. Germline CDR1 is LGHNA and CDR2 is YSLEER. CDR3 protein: CASSHLGGGSYNEQFF. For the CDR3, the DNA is TGCGCCAGCAGCCATCTAGGGGGCGGCTCCTACAATGAGCAGTTCTTC.

The DNA for the CDR3 is TGTGCCTGGAGTGGGACTTTCTGGGCATGGAAAACCGGGGAGCTGTTTTTT. Protein sequence: CAWSGTFWAWKTGELFF. The chain employs TRBV30 and TRBJ2-2; the D gene is possibly TRBD2 (5 bases). Germline CDR1 and CDR2: GTSNPN and SVGIG (reference sequence). V was shortened by 1 base and J by 5 bases, with 20 bases between the two germline ends. This CDR3 has 17 amino acids.

CDR3 sequence (DNA): TGTGCCAGTAGTATTCCCCAGGGTAGAGGCTACACCTTC. As protein: CASSIPQGRGYTF. The chain links TRBV19 to TRBJ1-2, with D tentatively TRBD1 (5 bases). CDR1 and CDR2 (germline): LNHDA, SQIVND (reference sequence). The length of the CDR3 is 13 residues. The V end lost 3 bases, the J end lost 8 bases, and 13 bases lay between the germline ends.

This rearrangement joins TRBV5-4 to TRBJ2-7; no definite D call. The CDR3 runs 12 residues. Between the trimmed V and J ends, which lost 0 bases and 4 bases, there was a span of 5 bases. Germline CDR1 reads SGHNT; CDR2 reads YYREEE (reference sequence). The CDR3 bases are TGTGCCAGCAGCTTGGGAGTTTACGAGCAGTACTTC. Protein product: CASSLGVYEQYF.

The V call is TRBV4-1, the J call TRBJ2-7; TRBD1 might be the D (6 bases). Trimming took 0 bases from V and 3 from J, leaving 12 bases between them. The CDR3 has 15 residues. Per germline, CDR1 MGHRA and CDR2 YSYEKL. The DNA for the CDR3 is TGCGCCAGCAGCCAAGATGGGGGACAAGTCTACGAGCAGTACTTC. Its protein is CASSQDGGQVYEQYF.

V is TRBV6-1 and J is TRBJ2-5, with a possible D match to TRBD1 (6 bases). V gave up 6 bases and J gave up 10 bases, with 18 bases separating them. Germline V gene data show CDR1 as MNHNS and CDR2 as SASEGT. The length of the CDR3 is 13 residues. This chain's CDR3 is CASRLTVQGGQYF. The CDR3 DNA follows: TGTGCCAGCAGATTGACGGTCCAAGGGGGCCAGTACTTC.

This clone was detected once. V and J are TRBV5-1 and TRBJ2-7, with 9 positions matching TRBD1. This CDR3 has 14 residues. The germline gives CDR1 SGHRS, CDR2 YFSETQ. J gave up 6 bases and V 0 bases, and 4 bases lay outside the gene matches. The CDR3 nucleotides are TGCGCCAGCAGCTTGGGGACAGGGGAGCCCGAGCAGTACTTC. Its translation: CASSLGTGEPEQYF.

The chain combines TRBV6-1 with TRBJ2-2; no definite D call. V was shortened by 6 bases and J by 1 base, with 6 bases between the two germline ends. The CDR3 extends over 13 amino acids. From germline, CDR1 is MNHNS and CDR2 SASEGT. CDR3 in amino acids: CASSPKNTGELFF. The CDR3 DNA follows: TGTGCCAGCAGCCCCAAGAACACCGGGGAGCTGTTTTTT.

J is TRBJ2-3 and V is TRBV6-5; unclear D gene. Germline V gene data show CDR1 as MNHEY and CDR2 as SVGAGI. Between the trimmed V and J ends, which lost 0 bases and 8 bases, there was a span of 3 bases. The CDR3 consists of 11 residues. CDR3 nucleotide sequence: TGTGCCAGCAGTTACTCGGCTACGCAGTATTTT. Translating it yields CASSYSATQYF.

Here the CDR3 reads CASSQRGGSRGETQYF. The CDR3 DNA reads as TGCGCCAGCAGCCAACGAGGGGGGAGCAGGGGGGAGACCCAGTACTTC. J is TRBJ2-5 and V is TRBV4-3, with a possible D match to TRBD1 (7 bases). The V end lost 2 bases, the J end lost 5 bases, and 18 bases lay between the germline ends. Germline V lookup: CDR1 LGHNA, CDR2 YSLEER. The CDR3 is made up of 16 amino acids.

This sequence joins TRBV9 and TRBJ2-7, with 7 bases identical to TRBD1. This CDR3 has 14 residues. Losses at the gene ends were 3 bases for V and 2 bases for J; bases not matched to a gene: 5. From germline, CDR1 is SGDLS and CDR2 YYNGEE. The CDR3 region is CASSGWDRAYEQYF. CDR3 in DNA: TGTGCCAGCAGCGGCTGGGACAGAGCCTACGAGCAGTACTTC. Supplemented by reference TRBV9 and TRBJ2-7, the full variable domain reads DSGVTQTPKHLITATGQRVTLRCSPRSGDLSVYWYQQSLDQGLQFLIQYYNGEERAKGNILERFSAQQFPDLHSELNLSSLELGDSALYFCASSGWDRAYEQYFGPGTRLTVT.

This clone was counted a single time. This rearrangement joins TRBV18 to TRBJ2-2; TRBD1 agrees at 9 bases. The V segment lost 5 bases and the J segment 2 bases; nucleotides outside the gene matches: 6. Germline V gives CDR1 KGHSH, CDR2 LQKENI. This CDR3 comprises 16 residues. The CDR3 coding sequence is TGTGCCAGCTCATTTCGACAGGGGGACAACACCGGGGAGCTGTTTTTT. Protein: CASSFRQGDNTGELFF.

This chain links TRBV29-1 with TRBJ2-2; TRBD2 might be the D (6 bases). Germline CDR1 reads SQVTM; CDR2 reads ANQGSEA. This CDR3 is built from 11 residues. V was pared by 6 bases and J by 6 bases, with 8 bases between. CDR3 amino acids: CSVRLAGELFF. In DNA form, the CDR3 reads TGCAGCGTCCGACTAGCCGGGGAGCTGTTTTTT.

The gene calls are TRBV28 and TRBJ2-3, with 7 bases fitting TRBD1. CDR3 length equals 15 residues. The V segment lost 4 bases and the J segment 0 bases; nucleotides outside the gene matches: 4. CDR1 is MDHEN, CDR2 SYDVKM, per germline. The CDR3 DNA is TGTGCCAGCAGTTCCGGGACAGAGAGCACAGATACGCAGTATTTT. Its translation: CASSSGTESTDTQYF.

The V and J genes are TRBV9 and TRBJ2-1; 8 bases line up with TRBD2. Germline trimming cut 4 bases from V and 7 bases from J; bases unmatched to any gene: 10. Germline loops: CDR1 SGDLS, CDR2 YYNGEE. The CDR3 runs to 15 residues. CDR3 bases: TGTGCCAGCAGCTCTTCCGGGGGGGCTCGGAATGAGCAGTTCTTC. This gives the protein CASSSSGGARNEQFF.

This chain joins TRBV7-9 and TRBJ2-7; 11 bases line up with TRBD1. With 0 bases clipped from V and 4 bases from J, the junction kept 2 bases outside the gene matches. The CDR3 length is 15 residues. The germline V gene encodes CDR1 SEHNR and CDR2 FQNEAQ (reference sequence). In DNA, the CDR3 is TGTGCCAGCAGCTTAGCGGACAGGGGGCGATACGAGCAGTACTTC. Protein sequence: CASSLADRGRYEQYF.

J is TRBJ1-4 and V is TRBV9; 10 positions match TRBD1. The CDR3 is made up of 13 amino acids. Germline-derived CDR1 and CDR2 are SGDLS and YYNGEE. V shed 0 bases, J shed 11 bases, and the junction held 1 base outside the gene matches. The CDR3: CASSVGTGGKLFF. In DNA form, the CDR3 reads TGTGCCAGCAGCGTAGGGACAGGGGGTAAACTGTTTTTT.

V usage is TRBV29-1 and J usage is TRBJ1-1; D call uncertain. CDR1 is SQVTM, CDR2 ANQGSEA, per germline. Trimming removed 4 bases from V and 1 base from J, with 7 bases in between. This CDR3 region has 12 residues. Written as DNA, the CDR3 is TGCAGCGTTGGACACACGAACACTGAAGCTTTCTTT. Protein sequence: CSVGHTNTEAFF. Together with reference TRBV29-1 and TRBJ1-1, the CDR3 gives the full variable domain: SAVISQKPSRDICQRGTSLTIQCQVDSQVTMMFWYRQQPGQSLTLIATANQGSEATYESGFVIDKFPISRPNLTFSTLTVSNMSPEDSSIYLCSVGHTNTEAFFGQGTRLTVV.

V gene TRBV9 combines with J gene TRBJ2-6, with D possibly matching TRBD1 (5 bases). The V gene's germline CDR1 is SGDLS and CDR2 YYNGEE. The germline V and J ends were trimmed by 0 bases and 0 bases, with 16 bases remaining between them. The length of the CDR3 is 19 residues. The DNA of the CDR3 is TGTGCCAGCAGCGTAGGAGAATGGGGAAGGGGCTCTGGGGCCAACGTCCTGACTTTC. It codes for CASSVGEWGRGSGANVLTF.